The next 20 T cell receptor beta chains were all read from a single sample in a study of post-analysis software for immune sequencing data (dated by TCRdb to about 2015). Beyond this particular receptor, the publication reports: Roughly 5 TRBV segments, including TRBV5-6, TRBV5-1 and TRBV20-1, were significantly more frequent in patients than controls.

Library preparation used PCR. Sequencer: Illumina HiSeq 2500. Unique molecular identifiers were incorporated into TCR beta cDNA libraries to reduce PCR and sequencing biases. TCRdb redid the processing of the public reads, applying fastp at Q25 and MiXCR, and retained in-frame beta chains. Each CDR3 protein appears once, grouped with its most common genes and DNA. The sample table holds about 800,000 distinct CDR3 sequences, of which 30% were seen once. The ten largest clones represent approximately 0.55% of the sample. These TCRs' antigens remain unknown. Source material: blood. The receptors shown here come from a girl under 18 with multiple sclerosis.

This chain joins TRBV28 and TRBJ2-5; 8 positions match TRBD2. V dropped 5 bases and J dropped 1; count of bases not matched to a gene: 6. The V gene's germline CDR1 is MDHEN and CDR2 SYDVKM. The CDR3 runs to 15 residues. CDR3 protein: CASSGHSGAQETQYF. The CDR3 DNA reads TGTGCCAGCAGTGGGCATAGCGGGGCCCAAGAGACCCAGTACTTC.

In its sample, this clonotype was seen a few times. This rearrangement joins TRBV5-1 to TRBJ2-1, with 9 bases that match TRBD1. With 4 bases clipped from V and 8 bases from J, the junction kept 10 bases outside the gene matches. Germline CDR1 reads SGHRS; CDR2 reads YFSETQ. The CDR3 totals 15 residues. The CDR3 nucleotides are TGCGCCAGCAGCGCTGGGACAGGGACGATGGATGAGCAGTTCTTC. Protein sequence: CASSAGTGTMDEQFF.

This clonotype was seen at least ten times. The chain joins TRBV29-1 to TRBJ2-6; maybe TRBD1 (5 bases). Trimming removed 7 bases at V and 0 bases at J, with 16 bases between. CDR1 is SQVTM and CDR2 is ANQGSEA in the germline V gene. This CDR3 has 16 amino acids. This CDR3 reads CSATTVQLSGANVLTF. The CDR3 DNA reads TGCAGCGCTACGACAGTTCAACTCTCTGGGGCCAACGTCCTGACTTTC.

The rearrangement uses TRBV20-1 and TRBJ2-1; possible D gene TRBD2, 6 bases. The ends were cut back, 7 bases at V and 9 bases at J, with 19 bases in the middle. The CDR3 contains 13 residues. Looked up from germline, CDR1 is DFQATT and CDR2 is SNEGSKA (reference sequence). Written as DNA, the CDR3 is TGCAGTGTATCGGTTATCGGGGGTTCTGAGCAGTTCTTC. It translates to CSVSVIGGSEQFF.

This sequence joins TRBV5-1 and TRBJ2-1, with D possibly being TRBD1 (6 bases). V lost 0 bases to trimming and J lost 7 bases, with 17 bases between them. The CDR3 is made up of 16 amino acids. From germline, CDR1 is SGHRS and CDR2 YFSETQ. CDR3 protein: CASSLEGNPRGNEQFF. In nucleotides, the CDR3 is TGCGCCAGCAGCTTGGAGGGAAACCCGAGGGGGAATGAGCAGTTCTTC.

The chain recombines TRBV7-9 with TRBJ1-2, with a tentative D call TRBD1 (5 bases). This CDR3 is 14 amino acids long. The V end was cut by 1 base, the J end by 4 bases, with 10 bases between. In germline, CDR1 is SEHNR, CDR2 FQNEAQ (reference sequence). The CDR3 loop is CASSLETEFYGYTF. CDR3 bases: TGTGCCAGCAGCTTAGAGACAGAGTTCTATGGCTACACCTTC.

This clonotype was seen only a few times. The rearrangement joins TRBV7-2 to TRBJ1-1; D is perhaps TRBD1 (5 bases). The germline V gene encodes CDR1 SGHTA and CDR2 FQGNSA. Trimming took off 5 bases at V and 6 bases at J, with 19 bases between the two ends. The CDR3 loop spans 15 amino acids. CDR3 nucleotides: TGTGCCAGCAGCCCATCGATAACAGGTGGGGCTGAAGCTTTCTTT. Translated: CASSPSITGGAEAFF.

The table lists this clonotype with a few counts. The chain links TRBV6-2 or TRBV6-3 to TRBJ1-5; TRBD1 is a possible D gene (5 bases). V shed 2 bases and J shed 7 bases, with 12 bases lying between them. This CDR3 comprises 14 residues. Germline CDR1 and CDR2: MNHEY and SVGEGT. This CDR3 is CASSYDARVQPQHF. CDR3 DNA sequence: TGTGCCAGCAGTTACGACGCCAGGGTACAGCCCCAGCATTTT.

This clonotype showed up just a few times. The V call is TRBV29-1, the J call TRBJ2-3, with D perhaps TRBD2 (6 bases). The ends were cut back, 5 bases at V and 2 bases at J, with 20 bases in the middle. The CDR3 spans 16 residues. CDR1 and CDR2 from the germline V gene are SQVTM and ANQGSEA. CDR3 nucleotide sequence: TGCAGCGTTCGGGGGTTTAAGGAGGAGAACACAGATACGCAGTATTTT. This encodes CSVRGFKEENTDTQYF.

The gene calls are TRBV6-5 and TRBJ2-1; D unresolved. The germline CDR1 and CDR2 sequences are MNHEY and SVGAGI. Trimming shortened V by 1 base and J by 0 bases, and 13 bases separated the two germline ends. The CDR3 contains 17 residues. CDR3: CASSYFGAASSYNEQFF. The CDR3 region has the DNA TGTGCCAGCAGTTACTTTGGCGCGGCGAGCTCCTACAATGAGCAGTTCTTC.

The chain is built from TRBV21-1 and TRBJ2-4; the D call of TRBD1 is as the table states it, not checked on the DNA. The J call may not be correct, given that the DNA end is closer to TRBJ2-7. TRBV21-1 is labeled a pseudogene. The CDR3 has 16 residues. This CDR3 reads CASSNWRDRGCNEQYF. In nucleotides, the CDR3 is TGTGCCAGCAGCAACTGGAGGGACAGGGGATGCAACGAGCAGTACTTC.

This clonotype was counted between two and nine times. The junction does not match germline at one end; this may be a read error. The rearrangement uses TRBV12-3 or TRBV12-4 and TRBJ2-1; the D gene is possibly TRBD2 (6 bases). The CDR3 has 17 amino acids. CDR3 region: CTSRRSGGDVVSDEQFF. The CDR3 DNA follows: TGTACCAGCAGGCGATCTGGCGGGGATGTCGTGTCGGATGAGCAGTTCTTC.

This clonotype was observed a few times. This chain joins TRBV14 and TRBJ1-2; D gene ambiguous. Germline lookup yields CDR1 SGHDN and CDR2 FVKESK. The CDR3 length is 22 residues. Trimming pared 0 bases from V and 3 bases from J, leaving 32 bases between. CDR3 in amino acids: CASSQDKLFALPFIGVDYGYTF. CDR3 DNA: TGTGCCAGCAGCCAAGATAAGCTTTTCGCCCTTCCATTTATTGGAGTCGACTATGGCTACACCTTC.

This rearrangement joins TRBV12-3 or TRBV12-4 to TRBJ2-1; D not resolved. The CDR3 totals 14 residues. V dropped 5 bases and J dropped 1 base, with 9 bases sitting between them. DNA of the CDR3: TGTGCCAGCAGTGTTCACGGGTCCTACAATGAGCAGTTCTTC. The encoded protein is CASSVHGSYNEQFF.

The genes are TRBV28 and TRBJ2-5; unclear D gene. The CDR3 sequence is 15 residues long. In germline, CDR1 is MDHEN, CDR2 SYDVKM. The ends were cut back, 3 bases at V and 3 bases at J, with 14 bases in the middle. Here the CDR3 DNA reads TGTGCCAGCAGTTTGGGAACGCGGCCCAAAGAGACCCAGTACTTC. Amino acid sequence: CASSLGTRPKETQYF. Full variable domain (outside the CDR3, taken from reference TRBV28 and TRBJ2-5): DVKVTQSSRYLVKRTGEKVFLECVQDMDHENMFWYRQDPGLGLRLIYFSYDVKMKEKGDIPEGYSVSREKKERFSLILESASTNQTSMYLCASSLGTRPKETQYFGPGTRLLVL.

The sample holds a few counts of this clonotype. The rearrangement links TRBV12-3 or TRBV12-4 to TRBJ1-4, with a tentative D call TRBD1 (6 bases). This CDR3 is 14 amino acids long. Trimming cost V 5 bases and J 5 bases, with 12 bases left between them. The DNA of the CDR3 is TGTGCCAGCAGTATCCAGGGGTCCAATGAAAAACTGTTTTTT. Translation gives CASSIQGSNEKLFF.

CDR3 coding DNA: TGTGCCAGCAGTTTATCAGGGGTGGACATTCAGTACTTC. This encodes CASSLSGVDIQYF. The chain is built from TRBV28 and TRBJ2-4, with D perhaps TRBD1 (6 bases). The CDR3 runs to 13 residues. Germline V gene sequence: CDR1 MDHEN, CDR2 SYDVKM. V gave up 1 base and J gave up 8 bases, with 9 bases separating them.

This clonotype was seen more than once but under ten times. This chain links TRBV3-1 with TRBJ1-2; the D is unclear. Trimming took off 2 bases at V and 2 bases at J, with 6 bases between the two ends. The CDR3 is made up of 13 amino acids. CDR1 and CDR2 from the germline V gene are LGHDT and YNNKEL (reference sequence). The CDR3 spells CASSQLGNYGYTF. The CDR3, as DNA: TGTGCCAGCAGCCAATTGGGCAACTATGGCTACACCTTC.

The rearrangement links TRBV6-5 to TRBJ2-6; D not certain. Germline V gene data show CDR1 as MNHEY and CDR2 as SVGAGI. The V and J ends lost 3 bases and 0 bases respectively, with 9 bases between them. This CDR3 is 16 amino acids long. CDR3 loop: CASSYADHSGANVLTF. CDR3 DNA: TGTGCCAGCAGTTATGCAGACCACTCTGGGGCCAACGTCCTGACTTTC.

The chain links TRBV5-1 to TRBJ2-3, with 7 bases identical to TRBD1. This CDR3 contains 16 residues. The germline V gene encodes CDR1 SGHRS and CDR2 YFSETQ. V lost 3 bases, J lost 0 bases, and 7 bases stayed unmatched. CDR3 protein: CASSWAPGQSTDTQYF. The CDR3 DNA reads TGCGCCAGCAGCTGGGCACCGGGACAGAGCACAGATACGCAGTATTTT.